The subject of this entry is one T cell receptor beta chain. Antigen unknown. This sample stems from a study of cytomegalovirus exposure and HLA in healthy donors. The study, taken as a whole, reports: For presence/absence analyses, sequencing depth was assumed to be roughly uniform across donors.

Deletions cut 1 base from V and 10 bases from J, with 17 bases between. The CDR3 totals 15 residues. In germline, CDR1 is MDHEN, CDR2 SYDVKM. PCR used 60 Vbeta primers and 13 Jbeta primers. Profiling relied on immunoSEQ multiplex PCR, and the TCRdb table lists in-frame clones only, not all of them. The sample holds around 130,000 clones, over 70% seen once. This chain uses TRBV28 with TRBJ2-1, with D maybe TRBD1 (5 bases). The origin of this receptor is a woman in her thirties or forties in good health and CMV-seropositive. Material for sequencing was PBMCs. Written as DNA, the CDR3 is TGTGCCAGCAGTTTATCTGGGGCAGGCCCTACCGAGCAGTTCTTC. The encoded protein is CASSLSGAGPTEQFF.